One and the same sample provided the 21 T cell receptor beta chains below, sequenced in a study of response to subunit inactivated influenza vaccine. A single record per CDR3 protein comes from TCRdb applying MiXCR to the RT-PCR reads. The sample has hundreds of thousands of distinct CDR3 sequences; approximately 14% are singletons. The input for sequencing was PBMCs from blood, taken 11 to 12 days after vaccination. The receptors originated from a man aged 50-60 years who received an inactivated influenza vaccine.

This clonotype was counted many times. The V and J genes are TRBV15 and TRBJ1-4; D is ambiguous. This CDR3 has 15 amino acids. Germline-derived CDR1 and CDR2 are LNHNV and YYDKDF (reference sequence). V was trimmed by 0 bases and J by 0 bases, leaving 5 bases between them. The CDR3: CATSREGATNEKLFF. The CDR3 nucleotides read TGTGCCACCAGCAGAGAGGGCGCAACTAATGAAAAACTGTTTTTT.

This clonotype appeared a few times. The chain couples TRBV7-6 to TRBJ2-7, with a weak D call TRBD2 (6 bases). The ends were cut back, 0 bases at V and 4 bases at J, with 16 bases in the middle. CDR1 is SGHVS, CDR2 FNYEAQ, per germline. The CDR3 sequence is 16 residues long. The CDR3 protein is CASSLAGGRLGYEQYF. CDR3 bases: TGTGCCAGCAGCTTAGCAGGAGGGAGGTTAGGTTACGAGCAGTACTTC. The variable domain in full, with the rest retrieved from reference TRBV7-6 and TRBJ2-7, is GAGVSQSPRYKVTKRGQDVALRCDPISGHVSLYWYRQALGQGPEFLTYFNYEAQQDKSGLPNDRFSAERPEGSISTLTIQRTEQRDSAMYRCASSLAGGRLGYEQYFGPGTRLTVT.

Only a few counts were recorded for this clonotype. The chain links TRBV12-3 or TRBV12-4 to TRBJ1-6; D is unresolved. The V end lost 0 bases, the J end lost 7 bases, and 7 bases lay between the germline ends. This CDR3 spans 14 amino acids. The CDR3 spells CASSLAEANSPLHF. The CDR3 nucleotides are TGTGCCAGCAGTTTAGCGGAGGCCAATTCACCCCTCCACTTT.

This clonotype occurred a few times. The rearrangement links TRBV28 to TRBJ1-2; TRBD1 matches at 9 bases. The CDR3 has 18 residues. Trimming took 7 bases from V and 3 from J; bases not matched to a gene: 18. Germline V gives CDR1 MDHEN, CDR2 SYDVKM. The CDR3 region is CASTLGRTGEPRDYGYTF. CDR3 DNA sequence: TGTGCCAGCACTCTCGGCAGGACAGGGGAACCCAGGGACTATGGCTACACCTTC.

The chain uses TRBV23-1 and TRBJ2-7; no definite D call. TRBV23-1 is an open reading frame whose function is uncertain. This CDR3 is 15 amino acids long. V lost 4 bases and J 2 bases, leaving 15 bases between the germline ends. In DNA, the CDR3 is TGCGCCAGCAGTCTCAAACAAGCGCCCGCCTACGAGCAGTACTTC. It specifies CASSLKQAPAYEQYF.

CDR3 DNA: TGCAGTGCTAGAGATTACGGACAGGGGAATGATGGCTACACCTTC. This codes for CSARDYGQGNDGYTF. The V call is TRBV20-1, the J call TRBJ1-2; 9 bases match TRBD1. V was clipped by 0 bases and J by 6 bases; unmatched bases: 8. This CDR3 has 15 amino acids. CDR1 and CDR2 from the germline V gene are DFQATT and SNEGSKA (reference sequence).

This chain joins TRBV27 and TRBJ2-5; D not resolved. Germline V gene sequence: CDR1 MNHEY, CDR2 SMNVEV (reference sequence). V was pared by 5 bases and J by 0 bases, with 13 bases between. This CDR3 region has 15 residues. CDR3 bases: TGTGCCAGCAGTCGATACGGGCTGTACCAAGAGACCCAGTACTTC. It codes for CASSRYGLYQETQYF.

The CDR3 is CASTLGAAEAFF. CDR3 nucleotides: TGTGCCAGCACCTTGGGGGCGGCTGAAGCTTTCTTT. The chain carries TRBV12-3 or TRBV12-4 and TRBJ1-1; D possibly corresponds to TRBD1 (6 bases). V shed 7 bases and J shed 6 bases, with 12 bases lying between them. This CDR3 region has 12 residues.

This clonotype came up many times. In nucleotides, the CDR3 is TGTGCCAGCGCGGAGGGGACTCCCTACGAGCAGTACTTC. This translates into CASAEGTPYEQYF. The V and J genes are TRBV27 and TRBJ2-7; possibly TRBD2 for D (6 bases). This CDR3 spans 13 amino acids. The ends were cut back, 8 bases at V and 2 bases at J, with 13 bases in the middle. The V gene's germline CDR1 is MNHEY and CDR2 SMNVEV (reference sequence).

V is TRBV28 and J is TRBJ2-3; TRBD1 is a possible D gene (6 bases). Germline CDR1 and CDR2: MDHEN and SYDVKM. The V and J ends lost 4 bases and 6 bases respectively, with 14 bases between them. The CDR3 runs to 14 residues. CDR3 sequence: CASSSHRVGDTQYF. CDR3 in DNA: TGTGCCAGCAGTTCACACAGGGTCGGGGATACGCAGTATTTT.

This clonotype was found a few times. The chain uses TRBV7-9 and TRBJ2-5; D possibly matches TRBD1 or TRBD2 (5 bases each). Looked up from germline, CDR1 is SEHNR and CDR2 is FQNEAQ (reference sequence). The CDR3 loop spans 15 amino acids. The germline V and J ends were trimmed by 3 bases and 1 base, with 12 bases remaining between them. The CDR3 sequence is CASSFDPGPQETQYF. The CDR3 DNA is TGTGCCAGCAGCTTCGACCCGGGACCCCAAGAGACCCAGTACTTC.

The chain has TRBV5-1 and TRBJ2-2; possible D gene TRBD2, 5 bases. Trimming left V 4 bases short and J 4 bases short, with 11 bases between. The CDR3 covers 14 residues. Germline assignment: CDR1 SGHRS and CDR2 YFSETQ. The CDR3 DNA sequence: TGCGCCAGCAGCATGGACTTGGGCACCGGGGAGCTGTTTTTT. This sequence encodes CASSMDLGTGELFF.

This clonotype was seen at least ten times. V usage is TRBV3-1 and J usage is TRBJ1-2; tentatively, D is TRBD1 (5 bases). Trimming cost V 4 bases and J 10 bases, with 16 bases left between them. Germline V CDR1 and CDR2: LGHDT, YNNKEL (reference sequence). The CDR3 consists of 13 residues. The CDR3 protein is CASSLDPTGDYTF. The CDR3 DNA follows: TGTGCCAGCAGCCTAGACCCCACAGGCGACTACACCTTC.

This clonotype was observed a few times. V gene TRBV30 combines with J gene TRBJ1-5; D call uncertain. V lost 2 bases to trimming and J lost 2 bases, with 7 bases between them. Germline V gives CDR1 GTSNPN, CDR2 SVGIG (reference sequence). The CDR3 is 13 residues long. The CDR3 nucleotides are TGTGCCTGGAGTTTACAAGGCAATCAGCCCCAGCATTTT. This sequence encodes CAWSLQGNQPQHF. The full variable domain, in which reference TRBV30 and TRBJ1-5 provide the parts outside the CDR3, is SQTIHQWPATLVQPVGSPLSLECTVEGTSNPNLYWYRQAAGRGLQLLFYSVGIGQISSEVPQNLSASRPQDRQFILSSKKLLLSDSGFYLCAWSLQGNQPQHFGDGTRLSIL.

The chain is built from TRBV7-2 and TRBJ1-2; TRBD1 is a possible D gene (6 bases). The germline gives CDR1 SGHTA, CDR2 FQGNSA. Deletions cut 3 bases from V and 8 bases from J, with 22 bases between. The CDR3 extends over 16 amino acids. The CDR3 is CASSFGQPAQGGGYTF. DNA for the CDR3: TGTGCCAGCAGCTTTGGACAGCCCGCTCAGGGAGGAGGCTACACCTTC.

This rearrangement joins TRBV12-3 or TRBV12-4 to TRBJ2-2; possible D gene TRBD1, 5 bases. Trimming stripped 3 bases from V and 7 bases from J, with 9 bases between. The CDR3 runs 13 residues. The CDR3 region has the DNA TGTGCCAGCAGTTTCGACAGAAGCGGGGAGCTGTTTTTT. Encoded protein: CASSFDRSGELFF.

The rearrangement uses TRBV11-2 and TRBJ2-1, with 10 bases aligning to TRBD1. V trimming: 6 bases; J trimming: 8 bases; junction bases outside the gene matches: 10. The germline V gene has CDR1 SGHAT and CDR2 FQNNGV. The CDR3 is made up of 15 amino acids. This chain's CDR3 is CASRRLTGGEYEQFF. The CDR3 DNA reads as TGTGCCAGCAGACGCCTGACAGGGGGCGAATATGAGCAGTTCTTC.

This clonotype has only a few counts. The chain couples TRBV29-1 to TRBJ2-3, with TRBD2 identical over 9 bases. Looked up from germline, CDR1 is SQVTM and CDR2 is ANQGSEA. This CDR3 is built from 15 residues. V dropped 3 bases and J dropped 2; count of bases not matched to a gene: 6. The CDR3 DNA sequence: TGCAGCGTTGAGAGACTAGCGGTAATCACAGATACGCAGTATTTT. Translation gives CSVERLAVITDTQYF.

V and J are TRBV4-1 and TRBJ2-3; 10 bases match TRBD2. With V trimmed by 2 bases and J by 5 bases, 4 bases remained unmatched. The CDR3 totals 15 residues. Looked up from germline, CDR1 is MGHRA and CDR2 is YSYEKL. CDR3 in amino acids: CASSQLAGVGDTQYF. The CDR3 DNA follows: TGCGCCAGCAGCCAACTAGCGGGAGTGGGAGATACGCAGTATTTT.

The chain couples TRBV4-1 to TRBJ2-7; D not certain. The germline CDR1 and CDR2 sequences are MGHRA and YSYEKL. The CDR3 runs to 15 residues. Trimming took off 6 bases at V and 4 bases at J, with 19 bases between the two ends. The CDR3 DNA reads as TGCGCCAGCAGTCACGCCCCCGGTGCCTTGTACGAGCAGTACTTC. Its protein product is CASSHAPGALYEQYF.

The V call is TRBV27, the J call TRBJ2-6, with D unclear. With 4 bases removed from V and 0 bases from J, the gap between germline ends came to 10 bases. Germline-derived CDR1 and CDR2 are MNHEY and SMNVEV (reference sequence). CDR3 length equals 16 residues. CDR3 loop: CASSSRDFSGANVLTF. As DNA, the CDR3 is TGTGCCAGCAGTTCCAGAGATTTCTCTGGGGCCAACGTCCTGACTTTC.